A selection of T cell receptor beta chains follows, all from one sample in a study of cytomegalovirus exposure and HLA in healthy donors. TCRdb keeps only in-frame clones here, not all; method: immunoSEQ multiplex PCR. The sample records around 180,000 clones, approximately 84% being singletons. Input material: PBMCs. The receptors were gathered from a woman in her 30s in good health and CMV-seropositive. CDR3s include the opening cysteine and the closing phenylalanine or tryptophan. The order of the fields is J gene, V gene, D gene, clone size, CDR3 DNA, CDR3 protein. A D gene is named only where the DNA matches it firmly. Expanded clones get a size class; other rows say once, few or many, or leave the size out.

j_call: TRBJ1-1
v_call: TRBV9
d_call: -
clone_size: few
cdr3_nt: TGTGCCAGCAGCGTAGGGGGAGGGATGAACACTGAAGCTTTCTTT
cdr3_aa: CASSVGGGMNTEAFF

j_call: TRBJ2-3
v_call: TRBV4-1
d_call: TRBD2
clone_size: -
cdr3_nt: TGCGCCAGTCGGGGGGTGGTCACAGATACGCAGTATTTT
cdr3_aa: CASRGVVTDTQYF

j_call: TRBJ2-3
v_call: TRBV9
d_call: TRBD2
clone_size: -
cdr3_nt: TGTGCCAGCAGCGTAGCATCGGGACTACGGCGTGCAGATACGCAGTATTTT
cdr3_aa: CASSVASGLRRADTQYF

j_call: TRBJ2-1
v_call: TRBV19
d_call: TRBD2
clone_size: -
cdr3_nt: TGTGCCAGTACCCCCCCTGGCGGGGGGTACAATGAGCAGTTCTTC
cdr3_aa: CASTPPGGGYNEQFF

j_call: TRBJ1-1
v_call: TRBV21-1
d_call: -
clone_size: -
cdr3_nt: TGTGCCAGCAGCAAGGGGGCCGAGAACACTGAAGCTTTCTTT
cdr3_aa: CASSKGAENTEAFF

j_call: TRBJ2-1
v_call: TRBV6-1
d_call: -
clone_size: -
cdr3_nt: TGTGCCAGCAGTGAAGAACCGGAGGAGCAGTTCTTC
cdr3_aa: CASSEEPEEQFF

j_call: TRBJ2-1
v_call: TRBV2
d_call: -
clone_size: -
cdr3_nt: TGTGCCAGCAGTGATCGACAAGGGGCCTACAATGAGCAGTTCTTC
cdr3_aa: CASSDRQGAYNEQFF

j_call: TRBJ1-4
v_call: TRBV2
d_call: TRBD1
clone_size: -
cdr3_nt: TGTGCCAGCAGTGCAGACAGGGGAAGTAAAAAACTGTTTTTT
cdr3_aa: CASSADRGSKKLFF

j_call: TRBJ2-1
v_call: TRBV7-2
d_call: -
clone_size: -
cdr3_nt: TGTGCCAGCAGCTCGGAGGTGGCTAGCAGATGGGGTGAGCAGTTCTTC
cdr3_aa: CASSSEVASRWGEQFF

j_call: TRBJ2-7
v_call: TRBV19
d_call: -
clone_size: -
cdr3_nt: TGTGCCAGTAAGGGGGAGTCCTACGAGCAGTACTTC
cdr3_aa: CASKGESYEQYF

j_call: TRBJ2-2
v_call: TRBV7-9
d_call: -
clone_size: -
cdr3_nt: TGTGCCAGCAGCCCCCAGACAGTTAACACCGGGGAGCTGTTTTTT
cdr3_aa: CASSPQTVNTGELFF

j_call: TRBJ1-2
v_call: TRBV7-9
d_call: -
clone_size: -
cdr3_nt: TGTGCCAGCAGGCCCCAGGGACTGCATGGCTACACCTTC
cdr3_aa: CASRPQGLHGYTF

j_call: TRBJ2-7
v_call: TRBV7-2
d_call: -
clone_size: -
cdr3_nt: TGTGCCAGCAGCTTAGGGGACACCTACGAGCAGTACTTC
cdr3_aa: CASSLGDTYEQYF

j_call: TRBJ2-7
v_call: TRBV11-2
d_call: -
clone_size: -
cdr3_nt: TGTGCCAGCAGCTTGGGCGCGGGGTACGAGCAGTACTTC
cdr3_aa: CASSLGAGYEQYF

j_call: TRBJ1-5
v_call: TRBV10-2
d_call: -
clone_size: -
cdr3_nt: TGCGCCAGCAGCCTGGCGGGAAATCAGCCCCAGCATTTT
cdr3_aa: CASSLAGNQPQHF

j_call: TRBJ2-7
v_call: TRBV19
d_call: TRBD2
clone_size: -
cdr3_nt: TGTGCCAGTTCAAGCGGGGCTACCTACGAGCAGTACTTC
cdr3_aa: CASSSGATYEQYF

j_call: TRBJ1-1
v_call: TRBV4-2
d_call: -
clone_size: once
cdr3_nt: TGTGCCAGCAGCCAAGAAAGGGGCCGTGAAGCTTTCTTT
cdr3_aa: CASSQERGREAFF

j_call: TRBJ2-1
v_call: TRBV11-3
d_call: TRBD2
clone_size: -
cdr3_nt: TGTGCCAGCAGCTTAAGAGGGGGGCGGGAGGGTACCAATGAGCAGTTCTTC
cdr3_aa: CASSLRGGREGTNEQFF

j_call: TRBJ2-5
v_call: TRBV5-1
d_call: -
clone_size: -
cdr3_nt: TGCGCCAGCAGCTTGACGGGGAAGGAGACCCAGTACTTC
cdr3_aa: CASSLTGKETQYF

j_call: TRBJ1-2
v_call: TRBV2
d_call: -
clone_size: -
cdr3_nt: TGTGCCAGCAGTGCAATAAAGACAGCATTCTATGGCTACACCTTC
cdr3_aa: CASSAIKTAFYGYTF

j_call: TRBJ2-3
v_call: TRBV28
d_call: -
clone_size: -
cdr3_nt: TGTGCCAGCACCGAGAGCACAGATACGCAGTATTTT
cdr3_aa: CASTESTDTQYF

j_call: TRBJ2-7
v_call: TRBV20-1
d_call: -
clone_size: -
cdr3_nt: TGCAGTGCTAGAAGGGACACCAAGCAGTACTTC
cdr3_aa: CSARRDTKQYF

j_call: TRBJ2-3
v_call: TRBV19
d_call: -
clone_size: -
cdr3_nt: TGTGCCAGTAGTCTGTCCGGCTCCCAGGCAGATACGCAGTATTTT
cdr3_aa: CASSLSGSQADTQYF

j_call: TRBJ2-7
v_call: TRBV10-1
d_call: -
clone_size: -
cdr3_nt: TGCGCCAGCAGTGAACTCGGTGCCGAGCAGTACTTC
cdr3_aa: CASSELGAEQYF

j_call: TRBJ1-2
v_call: TRBV7-8
d_call: TRBD1
clone_size: -
cdr3_nt: TGTGCCAGCAGCGTCAGGGACAGGCTGATGGGTGGCTACACCTTC
cdr3_aa: CASSVRDRLMGGYTF

j_call: TRBJ2-7
v_call: TRBV9
d_call: TRBD2
clone_size: -
cdr3_nt: TGTGCCAGCAGCGTAGGAGCGGGGTACGAGCAGTACTTC
cdr3_aa: CASSVGAGYEQYF

j_call: TRBJ2-7
v_call: TRBV27
d_call: TRBD2
clone_size: -
cdr3_nt: TGTGCCAGCAGTAAATTCGCCGTTTCTGTGTCGCTAGCGGGCTCCTCAAAGGGGGGCGAGCAGTACTTC
cdr3_aa: CASSKFAVSVSLAGSSKGGEQYF

j_call: TRBJ1-5
v_call: TRBV6-6
d_call: -
clone_size: -
cdr3_nt: TGTGCCAGCAGCACACTGCGGGGTTTCAATCAGCCCCAGCATTTT
cdr3_aa: CASSTLRGFNQPQHF

j_call: TRBJ1-2
v_call: TRBV13
d_call: -
clone_size: -
cdr3_nt: TGTGCCAGCAGCGAAGGGGGGGAGCGCTATGGCTACACCTTC
cdr3_aa: CASSEGGERYGYTF

j_call: TRBJ2-1
v_call: TRBV7-9
d_call: -
clone_size: -
cdr3_nt: TGTGCCAGCAGCTCCCCCCGTACTAGCCCCTACAATGAGCAGTTCTTC
cdr3_aa: CASSSPRTSPYNEQFF

j_call: TRBJ2-1
v_call: TRBV5-1
d_call: TRBD2
clone_size: -
cdr3_nt: TGCGCCAGCAGCCCGGGACTAGCGGTGTACAATGAGCAGTTCTTC
cdr3_aa: CASSPGLAVYNEQFF

j_call: TRBJ1-1
v_call: TRBV5-1
d_call: -
clone_size: -
cdr3_nt: TGCGCCAGCAGCTTGGGCTTCCCGGCTGAAGCTTTCTTT
cdr3_aa: CASSLGFPAEAFF

j_call: TRBJ2-7
v_call: TRBV10-3
d_call: -
clone_size: -
cdr3_nt: TGTGCCACCTCCTTAGCCAGGGGTCTCGGGCGTTCGTCCTACGAGCAGTACTTC
cdr3_aa: CATSLARGLGRSSYEQYF

j_call: TRBJ1-2
v_call: TRBV6-1
d_call: -
clone_size: once
cdr3_nt: TGTGCCAGCAGTGCCTCTACAGGAACATGGTCTGGCTACACCTTC
cdr3_aa: CASSASTGTWSGYTF

j_call: TRBJ1-2
v_call: TRBV27
d_call: -
clone_size: -
cdr3_nt: TGTGCCAGCAGTCCCCTAGGGAGGAGGAGAGGCTATGGCGCTAATGGCTACACCTTC
cdr3_aa: CASSPLGRRRGYGANGYTF

j_call: TRBJ2-5
v_call: TRBV13
d_call: TRBD2
clone_size: -
cdr3_nt: TGTGCCAGCAGCTTCCTTGTTGTAGCGGGGGGATCAGAGACCCAGTACTTC
cdr3_aa: CASSFLVVAGGSETQYF

j_call: TRBJ2-6
v_call: TRBV28
d_call: -
clone_size: few
cdr3_nt: TGTGCCAGCAGTCCCCCCCACTCTGGGGCCAACGTCCTGACTTTC
cdr3_aa: CASSPPHSGANVLTF

j_call: TRBJ2-7
v_call: TRBV28
d_call: -
clone_size: -
cdr3_nt: TGTGCCAGCACCAAATCAGGGGCCTCCTACGAGCAGTACTTC
cdr3_aa: CASTKSGASYEQYF

j_call: TRBJ2-7
v_call: TRBV11-2
d_call: -
clone_size: -
cdr3_nt: TGTGCCAGCAGCTCAGCCCTTGGGGGGTACGAGCAGTACTTC
cdr3_aa: CASSSALGGYEQYF

j_call: TRBJ2-6
v_call: TRBV4-1
d_call: TRBD1
clone_size: -
cdr3_nt: TGCGCCAGCAGCCAAGAGCGGACAGGCCCCTCTGGGGCCAACGTCCTGACTTTC
cdr3_aa: CASSQERTGPSGANVLTF

j_call: TRBJ1-5
v_call: TRBV7-8
d_call: -
clone_size: -
cdr3_nt: TGTGCCAGCAGCCCCCGGGTGGGGGCTCTAAATCAGCCCCAGCATTTT
cdr3_aa: CASSPRVGALNQPQHF

j_call: TRBJ1-2
v_call: TRBV7-9
d_call: TRBD1
clone_size: -
cdr3_nt: TGTGCCAGCAGCTTTGAGGGGGCGCGCGGCTACACCTTC
cdr3_aa: CASSFEGARGYTF

j_call: TRBJ1-3
v_call: TRBV6-6
d_call: TRBD1
clone_size: -
cdr3_nt: TGTGCCAGCAGCCCCTTTACAGGGGGCTCTGGAAACACCATATATTTT
cdr3_aa: CASSPFTGGSGNTIYF

j_call: TRBJ2-7
v_call: TRBV5-4
d_call: TRBD2
clone_size: -
cdr3_nt: TGTGCCAGCAGCTTGGGGGGACTAGGTGTCTACGAGCAGTACTTC
cdr3_aa: CASSLGGLGVYEQYF

j_call: TRBJ1-5
v_call: TRBV19
d_call: -
clone_size: -
cdr3_nt: TGTGCCAGTAGACGACAGGCCAATCAGCCCCAGCATTTT
cdr3_aa: CASRRQANQPQHF

j_call: TRBJ2-3
v_call: TRBV25-1
d_call: TRBD2
clone_size: -
cdr3_nt: TGTGCCAGCAGTGAATTGGCGGGAGGAGATACGCAGTATTTT
cdr3_aa: CASSELAGGDTQYF

j_call: TRBJ2-3
v_call: TRBV28
d_call: TRBD2
clone_size: -
cdr3_nt: TGTGCCAGCAGGGGACTACGGAGCACAGATACGCAGTATTTT
cdr3_aa: CASRGLRSTDTQYF

j_call: TRBJ1-1
v_call: TRBV5-4
d_call: -
clone_size: once
cdr3_nt: TGTGCCAGCAGCTTGATAGCTTCGCGCGGGAACACTGAAGCTTTCTTT
cdr3_aa: CASSLIASRGNTEAFF

j_call: TRBJ2-1
v_call: TRBV28
d_call: TRBD2
clone_size: -
cdr3_nt: TGTGCCAGCAGTTTCCCTTTACTAGCGGGAGCAGGCTACAATGAGCAGTTCTTC
cdr3_aa: CASSFPLLAGAGYNEQFF

j_call: TRBJ1-2
v_call: TRBV6-4
d_call: TRBD1
clone_size: -
cdr3_nt: TGTGCCAGCAGTGCGGACAGGGGGCACGGCTACACCTTC
cdr3_aa: CASSADRGHGYTF